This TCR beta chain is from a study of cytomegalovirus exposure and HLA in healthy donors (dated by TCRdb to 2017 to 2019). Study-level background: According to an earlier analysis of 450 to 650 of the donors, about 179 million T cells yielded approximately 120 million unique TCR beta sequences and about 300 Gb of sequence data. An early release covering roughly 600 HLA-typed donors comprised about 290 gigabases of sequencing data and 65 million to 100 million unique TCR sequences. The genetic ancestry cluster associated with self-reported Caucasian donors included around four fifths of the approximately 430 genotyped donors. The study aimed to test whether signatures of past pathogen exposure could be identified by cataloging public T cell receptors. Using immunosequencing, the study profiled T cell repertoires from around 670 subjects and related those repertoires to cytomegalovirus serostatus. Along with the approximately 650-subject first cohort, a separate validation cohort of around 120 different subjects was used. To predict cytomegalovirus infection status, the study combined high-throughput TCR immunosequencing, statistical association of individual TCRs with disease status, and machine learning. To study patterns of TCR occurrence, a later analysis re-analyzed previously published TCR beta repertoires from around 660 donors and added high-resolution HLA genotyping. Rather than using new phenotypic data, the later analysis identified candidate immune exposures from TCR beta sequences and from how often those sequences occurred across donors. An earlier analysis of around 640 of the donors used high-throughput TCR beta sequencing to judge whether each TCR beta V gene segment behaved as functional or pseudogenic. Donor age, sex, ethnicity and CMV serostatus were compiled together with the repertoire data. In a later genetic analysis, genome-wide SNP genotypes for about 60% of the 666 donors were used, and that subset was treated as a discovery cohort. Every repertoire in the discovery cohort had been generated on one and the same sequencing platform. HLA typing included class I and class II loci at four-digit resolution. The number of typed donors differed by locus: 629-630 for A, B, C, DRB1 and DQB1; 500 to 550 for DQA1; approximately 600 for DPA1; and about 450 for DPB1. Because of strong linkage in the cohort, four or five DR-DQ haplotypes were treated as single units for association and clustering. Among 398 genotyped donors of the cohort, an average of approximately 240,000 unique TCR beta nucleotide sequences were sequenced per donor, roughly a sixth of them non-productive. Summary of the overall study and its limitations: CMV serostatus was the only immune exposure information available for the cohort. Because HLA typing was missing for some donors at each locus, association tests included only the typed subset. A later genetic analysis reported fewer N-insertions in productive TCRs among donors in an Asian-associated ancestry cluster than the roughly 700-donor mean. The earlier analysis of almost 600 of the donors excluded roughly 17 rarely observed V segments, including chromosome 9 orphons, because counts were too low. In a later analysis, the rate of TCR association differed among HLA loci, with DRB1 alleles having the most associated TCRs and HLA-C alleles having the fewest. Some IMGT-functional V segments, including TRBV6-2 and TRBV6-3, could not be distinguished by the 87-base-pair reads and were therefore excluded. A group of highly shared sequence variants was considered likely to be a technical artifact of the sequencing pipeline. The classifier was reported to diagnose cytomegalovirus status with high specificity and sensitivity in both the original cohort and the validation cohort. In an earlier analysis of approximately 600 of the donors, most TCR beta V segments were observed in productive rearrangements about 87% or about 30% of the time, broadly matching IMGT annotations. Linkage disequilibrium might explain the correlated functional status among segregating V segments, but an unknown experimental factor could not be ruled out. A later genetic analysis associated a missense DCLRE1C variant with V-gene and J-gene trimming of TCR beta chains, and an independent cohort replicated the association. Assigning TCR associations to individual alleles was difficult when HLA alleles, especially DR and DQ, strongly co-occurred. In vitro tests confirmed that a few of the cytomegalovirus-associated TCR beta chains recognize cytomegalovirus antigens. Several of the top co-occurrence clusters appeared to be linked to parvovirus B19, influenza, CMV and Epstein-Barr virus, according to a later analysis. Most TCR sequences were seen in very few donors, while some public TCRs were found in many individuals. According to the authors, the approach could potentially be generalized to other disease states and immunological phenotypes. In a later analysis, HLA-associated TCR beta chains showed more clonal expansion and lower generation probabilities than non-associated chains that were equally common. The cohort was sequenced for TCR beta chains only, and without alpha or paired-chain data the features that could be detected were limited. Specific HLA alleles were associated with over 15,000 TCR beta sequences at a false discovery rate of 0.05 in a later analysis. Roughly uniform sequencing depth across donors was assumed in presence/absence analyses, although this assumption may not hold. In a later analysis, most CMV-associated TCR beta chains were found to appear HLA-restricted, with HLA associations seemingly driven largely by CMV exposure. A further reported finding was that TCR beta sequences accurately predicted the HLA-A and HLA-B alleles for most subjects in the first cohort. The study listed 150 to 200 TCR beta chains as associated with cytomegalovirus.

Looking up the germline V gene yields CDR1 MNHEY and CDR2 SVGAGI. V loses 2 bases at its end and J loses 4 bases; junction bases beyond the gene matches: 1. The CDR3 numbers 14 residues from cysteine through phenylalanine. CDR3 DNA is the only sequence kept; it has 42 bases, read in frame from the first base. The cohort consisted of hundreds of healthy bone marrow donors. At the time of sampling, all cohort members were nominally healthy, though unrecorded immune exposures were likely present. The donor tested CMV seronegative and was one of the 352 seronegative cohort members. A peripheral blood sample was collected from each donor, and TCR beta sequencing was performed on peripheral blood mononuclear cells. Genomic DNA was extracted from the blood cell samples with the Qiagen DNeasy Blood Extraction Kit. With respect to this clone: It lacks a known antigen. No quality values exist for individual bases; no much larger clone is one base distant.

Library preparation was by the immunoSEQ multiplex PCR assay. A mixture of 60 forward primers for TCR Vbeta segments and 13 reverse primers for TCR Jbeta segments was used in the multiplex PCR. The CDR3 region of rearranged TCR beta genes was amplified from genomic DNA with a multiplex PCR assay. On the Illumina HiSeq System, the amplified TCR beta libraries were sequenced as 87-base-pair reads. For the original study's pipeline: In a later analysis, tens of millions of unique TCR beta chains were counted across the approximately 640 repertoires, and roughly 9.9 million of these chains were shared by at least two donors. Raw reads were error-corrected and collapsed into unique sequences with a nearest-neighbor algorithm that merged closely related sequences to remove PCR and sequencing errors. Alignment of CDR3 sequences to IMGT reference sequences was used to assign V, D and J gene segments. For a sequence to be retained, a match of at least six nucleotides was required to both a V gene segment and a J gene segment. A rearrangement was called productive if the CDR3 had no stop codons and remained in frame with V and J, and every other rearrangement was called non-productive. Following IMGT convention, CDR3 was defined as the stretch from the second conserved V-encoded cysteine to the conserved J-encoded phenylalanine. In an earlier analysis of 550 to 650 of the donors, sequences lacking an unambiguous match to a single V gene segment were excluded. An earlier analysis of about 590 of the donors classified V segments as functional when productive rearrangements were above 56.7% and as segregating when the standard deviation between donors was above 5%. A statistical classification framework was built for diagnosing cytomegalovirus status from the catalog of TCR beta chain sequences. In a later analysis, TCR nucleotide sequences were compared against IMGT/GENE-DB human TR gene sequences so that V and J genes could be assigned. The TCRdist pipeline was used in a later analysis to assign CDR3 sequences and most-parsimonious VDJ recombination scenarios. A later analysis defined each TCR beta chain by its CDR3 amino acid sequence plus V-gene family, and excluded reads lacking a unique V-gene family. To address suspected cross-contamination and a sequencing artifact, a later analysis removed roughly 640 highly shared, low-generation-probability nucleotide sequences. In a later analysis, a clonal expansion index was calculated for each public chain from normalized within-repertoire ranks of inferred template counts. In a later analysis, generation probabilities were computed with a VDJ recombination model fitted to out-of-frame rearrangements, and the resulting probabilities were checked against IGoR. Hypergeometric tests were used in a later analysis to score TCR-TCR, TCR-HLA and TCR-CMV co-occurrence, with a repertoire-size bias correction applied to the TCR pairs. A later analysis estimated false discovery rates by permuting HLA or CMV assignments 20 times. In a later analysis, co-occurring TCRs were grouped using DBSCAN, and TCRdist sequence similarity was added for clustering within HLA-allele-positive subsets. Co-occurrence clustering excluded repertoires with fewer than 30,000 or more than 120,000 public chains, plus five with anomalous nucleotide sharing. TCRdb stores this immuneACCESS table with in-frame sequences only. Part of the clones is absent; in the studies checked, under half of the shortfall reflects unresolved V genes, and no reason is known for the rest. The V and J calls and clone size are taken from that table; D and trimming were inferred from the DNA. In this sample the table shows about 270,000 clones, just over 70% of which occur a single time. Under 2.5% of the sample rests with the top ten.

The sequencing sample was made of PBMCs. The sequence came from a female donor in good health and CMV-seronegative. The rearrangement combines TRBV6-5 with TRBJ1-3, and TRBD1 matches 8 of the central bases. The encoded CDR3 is CASSYGQGGNTIYF. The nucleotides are TGTGCCAGCAGTTACGGACAGGGAGGAAACACCATATATTTT.